This is a list of T cell receptor beta chains from one sample in a study of blood T cell repertoires in COVID-19. TCRdb's table, derived via immunoSEQ multiplex PCR, lists solely in-frame clones and lacks some. The sample holds tens of thousands of clones, 75% to 85% seen once. Source material: peripheral blood. The receptor source for this set is a woman in her 70s with acute or convalescent COVID-19. The CDR3 runs from the conserved cysteine through the conserved F or W. Each record gives: V gene, clone size, J gene, D gene, CDR3 protein, CDR3 DNA. A D gene is named only where the DNA matches it firmly. Clone size is given for some rows only: seen once, a few or many times, or a class if the clone is expanded.

V: TRBV11-2
size: NA
J: TRBJ2-1
D: TRBD2
CDR3: CASSFTSGGNNEQFF
DNA: TGTGCCAGCAGCTTTACTAGCGGGGGTAACAATGAGCAGTTCTTC

V: TRBV14
size: NA
J: TRBJ1-1
D: NA
CDR3: CASSPGHLSNTEAFF
DNA: TGTGCCAGCAGCCCCGGACACCTCTCGAACACTGAAGCTTTCTTT

V: TRBV5-1
size: NA
J: TRBJ2-7
D: NA
CDR3: CASSLGEGISYEQYF
DNA: TGCGCCAGCAGCTTGGGCGAGGGTATCTCCTACGAGCAGTACTTC

V: TRBV5-1
size: NA
J: TRBJ1-4
D: NA
CDR3: CASSRPKGRESNEKLFF
DNA: TGCGCCAGCAGCCGCCCTAAGGGGAGGGAGAGTAATGAAAAACTGTTTTTT

V: TRBV5-5
size: NA
J: TRBJ1-3
D: NA
CDR3: CASSVAQGSSGNTIYF
DNA: TGTGCCAGCAGCGTGGCCCAGGGAAGCTCTGGAAACACCATATATTTT

V: TRBV5-6
size: NA
J: TRBJ1-4
D: NA
CDR3: CASSRVATNEKLFF
DNA: TGTGCCAGCAGCCGAGTAGCAACTAATGAAAAACTGTTTTTT

V: TRBV19
size: medium-sized
J: TRBJ2-7
D: TRBD1
CDR3: CASSPGQGIYEQYF
DNA: TGTGCCAGTAGTCCGGGACAGGGGATATACGAGCAGTACTTC

V: TRBV10-1
size: NA
J: TRBJ2-2
D: NA
CDR3: CASGRRGTNTGELFF
DNA: TGCGCCAGCGGAAGGCGGGGTACGAACACCGGGGAGCTGTTTTTT

V: TRBV7-2
size: few
J: TRBJ2-3
D: NA
CDR3: CASSSDSTDTQYF
DNA: TGTGCCAGCAGCTCAGATTCAACAGATACGCAGTATTTT

V: TRBV5-1
size: NA
J: TRBJ1-1
D: NA
CDR3: CASSLGENTEAFF
DNA: TGCGCCAGCAGCTTGGGCGAAAACACTGAAGCTTTCTTT

V: TRBV12-3/TRBV12-4
size: NA
J: TRBJ1-1
D: TRBD1
CDR3: CASRAGGYTEAFF
DNA: TGTGCCAGCAGGGCAGGGGGTTACACTGAAGCTTTCTTT

V: TRBV5-4
size: NA
J: TRBJ2-2
D: NA
CDR3: CASSLGLTGNTGELFF
DNA: TGTGCCAGCAGCTTGGGCCTGACGGGGAACACCGGGGAGCTGTTTTTT

V: TRBV11-2
size: NA
J: TRBJ2-1
D: NA
CDR3: CASSALASSSYNEQFF
DNA: TGTGCCAGCAGCGCCCTAGCCTCAAGCTCCTACAATGAGCAGTTCTTC

V: TRBV11-2
size: NA
J: TRBJ1-4
D: NA
CDR3: CASSLTGLRGNEKLFF
DNA: TGTGCCAGCAGCTTAACAGGGTTGAGGGGTAATGAAAAACTGTTTTTT

V: TRBV5-8
size: NA
J: TRBJ1-1
D: NA
CDR3: CASSLVGRNTEAFF
DNA: TGTGCCAGCAGCTTGGTAGGGAGGAACACTGAAGCTTTCTTT

V: TRBV3-1/TRBV3-2
size: NA
J: TRBJ1-2
D: TRBD1
CDR3: CASSLRNGQGAIGYTF
DNA: TGTGCCAGCAGCCTCCGAAACGGACAGGGGGCGATTGGCTACACCTTC

V: TRBV11-2
size: once
J: TRBJ2-3
D: NA
CDR3: CASSLGGGGGAQYF
DNA: TGTGCCAGCAGCTTAGGAGGAGGCGGAGGGGCGCAGTATTTT

V: TRBV19
size: NA
J: TRBJ1-5
D: NA
CDR3: CASNLQGANQPQHF
DNA: TGTGCCAGTAACCTCCAGGGCGCCAATCAGCCCCAGCATTTT

V: TRBV7-6
size: NA
J: TRBJ2-1
D: TRBD1
CDR3: CASSLGQGSHNEQFF
DNA: TGTGCCAGCAGCTTAGGACAGGGGTCCCACAATGAGCAGTTCTTC

V: TRBV11-2
size: NA
J: TRBJ2-7
D: NA
CDR3: CASSLGDLYYEQYF
DNA: TGTGCCAGCAGCTTAGGGGACTTGTACTACGAGCAGTACTTC

V: TRBV3-1/TRBV3-2
size: NA
J: TRBJ1-2
D: NA
CDR3: CASSLGGSRNYGYTF
DNA: TGTGCCAGCAGCCTGGGGGGGAGCCGTAACTATGGCTACACCTTC

V: TRBV14
size: NA
J: TRBJ1-2
D: NA
CDR3: CASSQDGTSGYGYTF
DNA: TGTGCCAGCAGCCAAGACGGTACCTCTGGCTATGGCTACACCTTC

V: TRBV2
size: NA
J: TRBJ1-2
D: NA
CDR3: CASSAGRMDYGYTF
DNA: TGTGCCAGCAGTGCGGGGAGAATGGACTATGGCTACACCTTC

V: TRBV27
size: NA
J: TRBJ2-6
D: TRBD1
CDR3: CASNPGQGRKISGANVLTF
DNA: TGTGCCAGCAACCCGGGACAGGGAAGGAAAATTTCTGGGGCCAACGTCCTGACTTTC

V: TRBV7-9
size: once
J: TRBJ2-7
D: TRBD2
CDR3: CASSLRIDSGGAYEQYF
DNA: TGTGCCAGCAGCTTAAGGATCGACAGCGGGGGTGCCTACGAGCAGTACTTC

V: TRBV7-9
size: NA
J: TRBJ1-1
D: NA
CDR3: CASSPTGIDAEAFF
DNA: TGTGCCAGCAGCCCAACAGGGATTGACGCTGAAGCTTTCTTT

V: TRBV3-1/TRBV3-2
size: few
J: TRBJ1-4
D: NA
CDR3: CASSQDDTGPGKLFF
DNA: TGTGCCAGCAGCCAAGATGACACCGGCCCTGGTAAACTGTTTTTT

V: TRBV2
size: NA
J: TRBJ2-3
D: NA
CDR3: CASGKGGGADTQYF
DNA: TGTGCCAGCGGCAAGGGGGGGGGCGCAGATACGCAGTATTTT

V: TRBV7-9
size: NA
J: TRBJ1-2
D: NA
CDR3: CASSLVTGYGYTF
DNA: TGTGCCAGCAGCTTAGTCACGGGCTATGGCTACACCTTC

V: TRBV6-5
size: NA
J: TRBJ1-1
D: NA
CDR3: CASSYDRGTEAFF
DNA: TGTGCCAGCAGTTACGACAGAGGAACTGAAGCTTTCTTT

V: TRBV5-1
size: NA
J: TRBJ2-7
D: NA
CDR3: CASSFRLVDDEQYF
DNA: TGCGCCAGCAGCTTCCGACTAGTAGACGACGAGCAGTACTTC

V: TRBV21-1
size: NA
J: TRBJ2-7
D: NA
CDR3: CASSKALGALTVSCLHSYEQYF
DNA: TGTGCCAGCAGCAAAGCCCTGGGGGCCCTGACCGTTAGCTGCCTACACTCCTACGAGCAGTACTTC

V: TRBV6-5
size: NA
J: TRBJ1-5
D: NA
CDR3: CASSWGVGNQPQHF
DNA: TGTGCCAGCAGCTGGGGAGTTGGCAATCAGCCCCAGCATTTT

V: TRBV14
size: NA
J: TRBJ1-4
D: NA
CDR3: CASSPSANEKLFF
DNA: TGTGCCAGCAGCCCGTCGGCTAATGAAAAACTGTTTTTT

V: TRBV9
size: few
J: TRBJ2-7
D: NA
CDR3: CASSATGDEQYF
DNA: TGTGCCAGCAGCGCCACGGGGGACGAGCAGTACTTC

V: TRBV2
size: NA
J: TRBJ1-5
D: TRBD1
CDR3: CAMSRGPNQPQHF
DNA: TGTGCCATGTCGAGGGGGCCCAATCAGCCCCAGCATTTT

V: TRBV7-2
size: NA
J: TRBJ1-6
D: NA
CDR3: CASSSDRSSYNSPLHF
DNA: TGTGCCAGCAGCTCGGACAGAAGCTCCTATAATTCACCCCTCCACTTT

V: TRBV19
size: NA
J: TRBJ2-1
D: TRBD1
CDR3: CASSRRGQGAHNEQFF
DNA: TGTGCCAGTAGTCGCCGGGGACAGGGGGCACACAATGAGCAGTTCTTC

V: TRBV4-3
size: NA
J: TRBJ2-3
D: TRBD2
CDR3: CASSQEGLAGITDTQYF
DNA: TGCGCCAGCAGCCAAGAAGGACTAGCGGGGATCACAGATACGCAGTATTTT

V: TRBV2
size: NA
J: TRBJ2-3
D: NA
CDR3: CASRLTEGTQYF
DNA: TGTGCCAGCAGGCTAACAGAAGGAACGCAGTATTTT

V: TRBV5-1
size: NA
J: TRBJ1-1
D: NA
CDR3: CASSLQGNTEAFF
DNA: TGCGCCAGCAGCTTACAGGGGAACACTGAAGCTTTCTTT

V: TRBV19
size: once
J: TRBJ2-5
D: NA
CDR3: CASNSGGQETQYF
DNA: TGTGCCAGTAACTCCGGGGGCCAAGAGACCCAGTACTTC

V: TRBV6-2/TRBV6-3
size: once
J: TRBJ1-5
D: TRBD1
CDR3: CASSYGRQGGNQPQHF
DNA: TGTGCCAGCAGTTACGGGCGACAGGGAGGCAATCAGCCCCAGCATTTT

V: TRBV7-3
size: NA
J: TRBJ2-1
D: NA
CDR3: CASSLRRGDSSYNEQFF
DNA: TGTGCCAGCAGCTTGAGGAGGGGGGACAGCTCCTACAATGAGCAGTTCTTC

V: TRBV28
size: NA
J: TRBJ1-5
D: TRBD1
CDR3: CASNIPGGAGNQPQHF
DNA: TGTGCCAGCAACATCCCAGGGGGCGCTGGCAATCAGCCCCAGCATTTT

V: TRBV27
size: NA
J: TRBJ1-2
D: TRBD1
CDR3: CASSSDRVGYGYTF
DNA: TGTGCCAGCAGTTCTGACAGGGTTGGCTATGGCTACACCTTC

V: TRBV2
size: NA
J: TRBJ1-2
D: TRBD1
CDR3: CASRNTGVAGYTF
DNA: TGTGCCAGCCGAAATACAGGGGTGGCGGGCTACACCTTC

V: TRBV10-3
size: NA
J: TRBJ1-5
D: NA
CDR3: CAIKGGEGNQPQHF
DNA: TGTGCCATCAAGGGGGGGGAGGGCAATCAGCCCCAGCATTTT

V: TRBV6-6
size: NA
J: TRBJ1-2
D: NA
CDR3: CASSATDPRNYGYTF
DNA: TGTGCCAGCAGTGCTACAGACCCAAGAAACTATGGCTACACCTTC